The clone carrying this TCR beta chain appeared once. The data were obtained in a study of blood T cell repertoires in COVID-19. Looking at the study overall: Acute and convalescent COVID-19 specimens originated in the United States, Italy and Spain. Sources were T cells, B-cell-depleted T cells, or PBMCs; the material itself was cDNA or gDNA.

Per the original methods: Estimation of nucleated cell counts was performed using reference gene primer amplification. Repertoires were generated with immunoSEQ multiplex PCR, while TCRdb's copy carries only in-frame clones and drops some. The DNA gave D and trimming, while V, J and clone size come from that table. The top ten hold about 9.8% of the sample, which has about 260,000 clones, roughly 86% seen once. Looked up from germline, CDR1 is KGHSH and CDR2 is LQKENI. CDR3 size: 14 residues. Trimming removed 5 bases from V and 7 bases from J, with 18 bases in between. The gene calls are TRBV18 and TRBJ2-7, with D possibly being TRBD1 (6 bases). The specimen was peripheral blood. The TCR sequence derives from a man aged 40-50 years who had recovered from COVID-19. The CDR3 here is CASSVRDTVGEQYF. As DNA, the CDR3 is TGTGCCAGCTCAGTACGGGACACCGTAGGGGAGCAGTACTTC.